The present entry profiles one TCR beta chain with its context. The protocol was immunoSEQ multiplex PCR, while the TCRdb copy is restricted to in-frame clones and leaves out a portion. Counted here are 40,000 to 50,000 clones, almost 95% occurring once; the ten biggest clones make up roughly 8.1%. This sample is part of a study of T cell changes during pregnancy in multiple sclerosis. The CDR3 has 13 residues. Germline-derived CDR1 and CDR2 are MNHNS and SASEGT. Trimming removed 3 bases from V and 3 bases from J, with 9 bases in between. The V gene is TRBV6-1, the J gene TRBJ2-7; a possible D gene is TRBD2 (6 bases). Sequencing used CD8+ T cells from peripheral blood mononuclear cells, obtained in the third trimester of pregnancy. This TCR was sampled from a female donor with multiple sclerosis, enrolled in a pregnancy study. DNA of the CDR3: TGTGCCAGCAGTGAGGCGGGATTCTACGAGCAGTACTTC. It codes for CASSEAGFYEQYF.